This entry is about one TCR beta chain. The data stem from a study of blood T cell repertoires in COVID-19. The CDR3 has 15 residues. CDR1 MNHEY and CDR2 SMNVEV come from the germline V gene (reference sequence). Trimming shortened V by 3 bases and J by 7 bases, and 13 bases separated the two germline ends. TCRdb keeps only in-frame clones here, not all; method: immunoSEQ multiplex PCR. The table has around 44,000 clones, roughly four fifths seen once. The source material was peripheral blood. The chain joins TRBV27 to TRBJ1-6; possible D gene TRBD1, 6 bases. The receptor's source is a man aged 40-50 years with active or convalescent COVID-19. CDR3 sequence reads: CASSLGARVNSPLHF. The CDR3 bases are TGTGCCAGCAGTTTGGGGGCCAGGGTGAATTCACCCCTCCACTTT.